This T cell receptor (beta chain) appears in the sequencing data of a study of OX40 agonist ivuxolimab in advanced cancers. The V end lost 8 bases, the J end lost 3 bases, and 12 bases lay between the germline ends. CDR1 is MNHEY and CDR2 is SVGAGI in the germline V gene. This CDR3 comprises 13 residues. Turning to this clone: The antigen remains unidentified.

Study-level results: Normalized expansion of T-cell clones was also low for some nonresponders. Expanded clones tended on average to be more numerous among CD8+ T cells than CD4+.

TCRdb's copy holds only in-frame clones and misses some; the assay was immunoSEQ multiplex PCR. Among about 74,000 clones listed, approximately 82% were seen once. V gene TRBV6-5 combines with J gene TRBJ2-3; D may be TRBD1 or TRBD2 (5 bases each). Specimen: CD4+ or CD8+ T cells sorted from blood, collected in a trial of the OX40 agonist ivuxolimab. The sequence was obtained from an adult with an advanced solid tumor such as melanoma, head and neck, liver or kidney cancer. This CDR3 reads CASRIWGTDTQYF. CDR3 bases: TGTGCCAGCCGGATATGGGGGACAGATACGCAGTATTTT.